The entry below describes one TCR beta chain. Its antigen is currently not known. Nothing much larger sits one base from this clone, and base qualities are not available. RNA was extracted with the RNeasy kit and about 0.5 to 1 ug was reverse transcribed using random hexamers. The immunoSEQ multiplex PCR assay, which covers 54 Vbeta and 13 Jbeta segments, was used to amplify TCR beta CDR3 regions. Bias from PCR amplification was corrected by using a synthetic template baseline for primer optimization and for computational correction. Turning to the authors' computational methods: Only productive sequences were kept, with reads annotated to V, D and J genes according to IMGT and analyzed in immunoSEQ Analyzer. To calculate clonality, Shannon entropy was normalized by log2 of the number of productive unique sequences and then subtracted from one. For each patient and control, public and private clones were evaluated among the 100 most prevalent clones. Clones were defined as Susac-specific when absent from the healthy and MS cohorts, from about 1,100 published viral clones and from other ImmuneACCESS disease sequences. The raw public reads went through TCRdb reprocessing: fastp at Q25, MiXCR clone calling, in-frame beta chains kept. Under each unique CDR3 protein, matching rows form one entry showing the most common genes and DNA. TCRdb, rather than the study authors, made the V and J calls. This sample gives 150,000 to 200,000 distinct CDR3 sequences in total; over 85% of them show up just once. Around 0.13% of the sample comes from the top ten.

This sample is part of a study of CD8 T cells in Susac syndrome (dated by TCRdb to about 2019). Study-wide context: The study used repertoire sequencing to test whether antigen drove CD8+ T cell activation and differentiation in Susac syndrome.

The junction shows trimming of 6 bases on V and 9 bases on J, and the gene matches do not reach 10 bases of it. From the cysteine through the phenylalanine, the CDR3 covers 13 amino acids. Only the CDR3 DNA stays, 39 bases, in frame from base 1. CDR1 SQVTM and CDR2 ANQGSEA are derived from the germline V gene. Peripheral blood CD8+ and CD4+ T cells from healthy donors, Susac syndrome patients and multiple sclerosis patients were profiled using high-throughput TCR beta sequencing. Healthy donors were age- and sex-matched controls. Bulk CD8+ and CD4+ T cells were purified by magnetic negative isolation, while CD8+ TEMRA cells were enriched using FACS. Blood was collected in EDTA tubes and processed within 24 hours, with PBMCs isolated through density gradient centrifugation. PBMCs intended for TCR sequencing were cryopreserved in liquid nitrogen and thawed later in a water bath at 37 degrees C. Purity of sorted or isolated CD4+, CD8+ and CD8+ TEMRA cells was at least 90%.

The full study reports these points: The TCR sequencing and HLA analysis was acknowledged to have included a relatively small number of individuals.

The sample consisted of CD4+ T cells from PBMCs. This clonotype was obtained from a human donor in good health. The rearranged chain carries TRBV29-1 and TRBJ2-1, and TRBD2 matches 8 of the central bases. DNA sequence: TGCAGCGTCCTACGGGGGGGTACATCTGAGCAGTTCTTC. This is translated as CSVLRGGTSEQFF.